This T cell receptor beta chain was obtained from a study of cytomegalovirus exposure and HLA in healthy donors. Vbeta (60) and Jbeta (13) primers were used in the PCR. Using immunoSEQ multiplex PCR, the repertoire was profiled, and TCRdb retains in-frame clones only, with some absent. The sample includes around 130,000 clones, 70% to 75% seen only once; the top ten take about 3%. Study results and limitations: Analyses of presence and absence presupposed an approximately uniform sequencing depth across donors. Among immune exposure information, only CMV serostatus was available. Most TCR sequences showed up rarely, but some public TCRs showed up in many donors. Further analysis, carried out later, found HLA-associated TCR beta chains more clonally expanded than equally common other chains.

Details on this clone: As yet, its antigen is unknown.

Trimming took 5 bases from V and 5 from J; bases not matched to a gene: 10. From germline, CDR1 is MDHEN and CDR2 SYDVKM. This CDR3 is 15 amino acids long. The chain links TRBV28 to TRBJ1-1; 8 bases line up with TRBD1. The TCR sequence derives from a man under 40 in good health and CMV-seronegative. The sample was PBMCs. Here the CDR3 reads CASSLTGQGGTEAFF. CDR3 sequence (DNA): TGTGCCAGCAGTCTGACCGGACAGGGAGGTACTGAAGCTTTCTTT.